Included here is one TCR beta chain sequence, with context. This CDR3 contains 15 residues. Germline CDR1 MNHEY, CDR2 SMNVEV (reference sequence). V lost 5 bases, J lost 1 base, and 5 bases stayed unmatched. Per the study methods: Amplifying reference gene primers gave estimates of nucleated cell counts. Repertoires were generated with immunoSEQ multiplex PCR, while TCRdb's copy carries only in-frame clones and drops some. The V and J calls and clone size come from that table; D and trimming were worked out from the DNA. The data contain roughly 150,000 clones, 84% of them singletons. These data are taken from a study of blood T cell repertoires in COVID-19. Looking at the study overall: The United States, Italy and Spain provided the acute and convalescent COVID-19 samples. Sources were T cells, B-cell-depleted T cells, or PBMCs; the material itself was cDNA or gDNA.

The TCR comes from a man between 65 and 85 years old with active or convalescent COVID-19. The chain has TRBV27 and TRBJ2-3; TRBD1 aligns across 8 bases. Sample: peripheral blood. The chain's CDR3 is CASSPTTGGTDTQYF. The CDR3 DNA follows: TGTGCCAGCAGTCCAACGACAGGGGGCACAGATACGCAGTATTTT.